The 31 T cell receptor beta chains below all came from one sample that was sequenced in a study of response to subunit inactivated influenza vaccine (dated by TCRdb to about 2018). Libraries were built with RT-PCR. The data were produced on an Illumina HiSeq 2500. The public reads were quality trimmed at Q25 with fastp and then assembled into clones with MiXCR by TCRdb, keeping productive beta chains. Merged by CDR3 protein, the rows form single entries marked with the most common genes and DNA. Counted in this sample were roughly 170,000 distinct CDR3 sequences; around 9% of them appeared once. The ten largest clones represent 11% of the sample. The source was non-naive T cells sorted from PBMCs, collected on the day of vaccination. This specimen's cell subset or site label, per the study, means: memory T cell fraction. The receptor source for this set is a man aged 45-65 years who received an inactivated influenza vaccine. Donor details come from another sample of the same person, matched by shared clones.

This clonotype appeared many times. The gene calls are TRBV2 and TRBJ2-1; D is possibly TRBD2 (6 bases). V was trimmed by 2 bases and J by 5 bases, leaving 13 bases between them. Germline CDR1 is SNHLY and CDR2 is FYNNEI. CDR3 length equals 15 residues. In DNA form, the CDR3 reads TGTGCCAGCAGTGAAAGGGCGGGGAGAAACAATGAGCAGTTCTTC. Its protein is CASSERAGRNNEQFF.

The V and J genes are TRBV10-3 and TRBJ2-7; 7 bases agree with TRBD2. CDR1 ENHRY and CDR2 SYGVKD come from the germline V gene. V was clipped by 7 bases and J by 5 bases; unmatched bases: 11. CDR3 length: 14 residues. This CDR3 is CAITPRGTTDEQYF. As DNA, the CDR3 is TGTGCCATCACCCCGAGAGGGACTACAGACGAGCAGTACTTC.

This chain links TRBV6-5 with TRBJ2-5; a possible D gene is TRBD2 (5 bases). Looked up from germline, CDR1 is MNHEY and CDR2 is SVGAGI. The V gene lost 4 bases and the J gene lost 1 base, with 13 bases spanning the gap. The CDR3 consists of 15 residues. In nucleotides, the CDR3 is TGTGCCAGCAGTTCCGACTATTCCGGCCAAGAGACCCAGTACTTC. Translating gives CASSSDYSGQETQYF.

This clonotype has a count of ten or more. The CDR3 bases are TGTGCCAGCAAGCCCCAAAACACTGAAGCTTTCTTT. This codes for CASKPQNTEAFF. J is TRBJ1-1 and V is TRBV2; D ambiguous. The CDR3 length is 12 residues. Between the trimmed V and J ends, which lost 7 bases and 2 bases, there was a span of 8 bases. Per the germline V gene, CDR1 is SNHLY and CDR2 is FYNNEI.

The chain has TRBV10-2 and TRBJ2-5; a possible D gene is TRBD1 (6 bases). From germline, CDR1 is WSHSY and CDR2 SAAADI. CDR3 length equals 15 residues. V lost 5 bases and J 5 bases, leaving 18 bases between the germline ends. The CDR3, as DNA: TGCGCCAGCAGTACCGGGACAAAATTTGGGGAGACCCAGTACTTC. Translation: CASSTGTKFGETQYF.

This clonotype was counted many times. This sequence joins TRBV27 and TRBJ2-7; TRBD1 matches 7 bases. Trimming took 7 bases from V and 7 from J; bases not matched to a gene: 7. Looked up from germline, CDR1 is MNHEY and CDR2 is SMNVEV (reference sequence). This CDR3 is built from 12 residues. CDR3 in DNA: TGTGCCAGCATGGACCCGGGACAGGAGCAGTACTTC. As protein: CASMDPGQEQYF.

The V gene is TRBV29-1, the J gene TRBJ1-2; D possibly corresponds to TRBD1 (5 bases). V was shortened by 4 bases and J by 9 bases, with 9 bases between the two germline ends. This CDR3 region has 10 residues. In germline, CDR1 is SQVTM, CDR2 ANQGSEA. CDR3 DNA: TGCAGCGTTGGGGGGAAGAGCTACACCTTC. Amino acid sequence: CSVGGKSYTF.

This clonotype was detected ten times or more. The chain's CDR3 is CASTLAARFDDPQHF. As DNA, the CDR3 is TGTGCCAGCACTTTGGCTGCCCGGTTTGATGATCCCCAGCATTTT. The gene calls are TRBV2 and TRBJ1-5; D not certain. V gave up 7 bases and J gave up 10 bases, with 23 bases separating them. The length of the CDR3 is 15 residues. CDR1 SNHLY and CDR2 FYNNEI come from the germline V gene.

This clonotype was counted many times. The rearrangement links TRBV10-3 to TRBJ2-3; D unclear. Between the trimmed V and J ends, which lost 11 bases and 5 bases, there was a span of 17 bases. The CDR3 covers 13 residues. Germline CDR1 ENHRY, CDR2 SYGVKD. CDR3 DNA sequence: TGTGCCGTCGCGGATATCCCCATAGATACGCAGTATTTT. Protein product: CAVADIPIDTQYF.

CDR3 in amino acids: CASRPGGRTEETQYF. DNA of the CDR3: TGTGCCAGCAGACCGGGAGGGAGAACGGAAGAGACCCAGTACTTC. The chain recombines TRBV28 with TRBJ2-5, with 8 bases identical to TRBD2. The CDR3 is made up of 15 amino acids. Germline values: CDR1 MDHEN, CDR2 SYDVKM. V was pared by 6 bases and J by 3 bases, with 9 bases of the junction left unmatched.

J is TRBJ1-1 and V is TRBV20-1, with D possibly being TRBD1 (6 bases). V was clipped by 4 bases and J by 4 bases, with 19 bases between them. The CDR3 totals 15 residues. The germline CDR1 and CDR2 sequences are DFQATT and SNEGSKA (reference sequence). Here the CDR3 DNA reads TGCAGTGCTACACCTAGACAGGCTTTGCGCACTGAAGCTTTCTTT. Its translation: CSATPRQALRTEAFF.

CDR3 sequence: CASSYSGSTGELFF. The CDR3 nucleotides read TGTGCCAGCAGTTATAGCGGGAGCACCGGGGAGCTGTTTTTT. The chain links TRBV12-3 or TRBV12-4 to TRBJ2-2, with 9 bases that match TRBD2. The ends lost 4 bases at V and 4 bases at J; junction bases unmatched: 1. CDR3 length equals 14 residues.

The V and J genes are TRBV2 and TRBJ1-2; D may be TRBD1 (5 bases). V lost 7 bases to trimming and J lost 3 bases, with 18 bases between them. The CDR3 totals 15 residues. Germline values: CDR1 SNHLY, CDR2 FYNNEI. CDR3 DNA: TGTGCCAGCATACTAGGGACTCTCTATGACTATGGCTACACCTTC. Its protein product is CASILGTLYDYGYTF.

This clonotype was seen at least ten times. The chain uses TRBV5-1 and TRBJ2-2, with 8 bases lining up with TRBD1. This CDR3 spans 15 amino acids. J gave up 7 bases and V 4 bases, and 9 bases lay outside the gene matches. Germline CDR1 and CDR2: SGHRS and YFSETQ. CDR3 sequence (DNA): TGCGCCAGCAGCCCCTCAGGACAGGGCGGCGGGGAGCTGTTTTTT. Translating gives CASSPSGQGGGELFF.

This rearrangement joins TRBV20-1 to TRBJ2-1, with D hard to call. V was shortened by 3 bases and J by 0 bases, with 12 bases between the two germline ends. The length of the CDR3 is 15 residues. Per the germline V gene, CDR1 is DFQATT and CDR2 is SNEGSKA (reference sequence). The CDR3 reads CSARNPGSSYNEQFF. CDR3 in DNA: TGCAGTGCTAGGAACCCGGGTAGCTCCTACAATGAGCAGTTCTTC.

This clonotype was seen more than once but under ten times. As DNA, the CDR3 is TGTGCCAGCAGTGAAGCGGGGGGAGGGACCGCGGCGGATGAGCAGTTCTTC. Protein: CASSEAGGGTAADEQFF. J is TRBJ2-1 and V is TRBV2, with TRBD2 matching over 7 bases. Germline CDR1 SNHLY, CDR2 FYNNEI. The CDR3 has 17 amino acids. V shed 0 bases and J 8 bases; nucleotides not matched to a gene: 13.

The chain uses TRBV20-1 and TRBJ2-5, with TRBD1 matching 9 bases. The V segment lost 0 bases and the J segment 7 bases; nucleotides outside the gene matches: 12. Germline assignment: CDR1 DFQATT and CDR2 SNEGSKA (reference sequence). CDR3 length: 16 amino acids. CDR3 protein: CSARDRTGVRLGTQYF. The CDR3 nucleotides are TGCAGTGCTAGAGATCGGACAGGGGTTCGTTTGGGGACCCAGTACTTC.

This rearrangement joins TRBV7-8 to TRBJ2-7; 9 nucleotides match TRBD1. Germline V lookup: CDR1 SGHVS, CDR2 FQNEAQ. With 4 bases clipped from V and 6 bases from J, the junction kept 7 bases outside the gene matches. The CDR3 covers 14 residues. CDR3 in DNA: TGTGCCAGCAGCTCCCCGGGACAGGGCCGCGAGCAGTACTTC. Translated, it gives CASSSPGQGREQYF. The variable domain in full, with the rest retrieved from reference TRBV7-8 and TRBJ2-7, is GAGVSQSPRYKVAKRGQDVALRCDPISGHVSLFWYQQALGQGPEFLTYFQNEAQLDKSGLPSDRFFAERPEGSVSTLKIQRTQQEDSAVYLCASSSPGQGREQYFGPGTRLTVT.

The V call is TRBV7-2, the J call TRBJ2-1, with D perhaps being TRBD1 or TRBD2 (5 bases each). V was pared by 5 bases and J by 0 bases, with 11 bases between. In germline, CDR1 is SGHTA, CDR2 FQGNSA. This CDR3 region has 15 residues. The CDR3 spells CASSQTGTSYNEQFF. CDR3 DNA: TGTGCCAGCAGCCAAACGGGGACCTCCTACAATGAGCAGTTCTTC.

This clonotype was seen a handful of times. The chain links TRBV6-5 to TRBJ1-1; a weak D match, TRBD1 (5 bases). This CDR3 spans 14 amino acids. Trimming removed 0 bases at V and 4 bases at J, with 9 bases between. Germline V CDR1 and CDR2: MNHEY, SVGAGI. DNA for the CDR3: TGTGCCAGCAGTTACTCGGGGCTCTTCACTGAAGCTTTCTTT. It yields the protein CASSYSGLFTEAFF.

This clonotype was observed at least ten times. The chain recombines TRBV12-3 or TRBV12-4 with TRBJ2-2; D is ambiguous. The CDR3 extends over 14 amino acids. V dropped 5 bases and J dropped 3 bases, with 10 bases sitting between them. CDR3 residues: CASSNSVHTGELFF. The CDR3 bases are TGTGCCAGCAGTAACAGCGTACACACCGGGGAGCTGTTTTTT.

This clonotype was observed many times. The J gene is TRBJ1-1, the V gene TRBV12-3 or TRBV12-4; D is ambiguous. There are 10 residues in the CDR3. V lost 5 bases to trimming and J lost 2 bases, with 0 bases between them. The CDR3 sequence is CASSNTEAFF. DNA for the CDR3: TGTGCCAGCAGTAACACTGAAGCTTTCTTT.

CDR3 loop: CASSLNRDRKVYEQYF. In DNA, the CDR3 is TGTGCCAGCAGCTTGAACCGGGACAGGAAAGTATACGAGCAGTACTTC. The rearrangement joins TRBV5-6 to TRBJ2-7, with 8 bases fitting TRBD1. The germline V gene has CDR1 SGHDT and CDR2 YYEEEE. The CDR3 covers 16 residues. V lost 1 base to trimming and J lost 4 bases; unmatched junction nucleotides: 10.

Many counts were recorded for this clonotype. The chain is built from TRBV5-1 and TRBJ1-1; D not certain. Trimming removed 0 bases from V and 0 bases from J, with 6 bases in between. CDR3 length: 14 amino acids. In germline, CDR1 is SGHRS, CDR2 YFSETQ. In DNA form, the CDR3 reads TGCGCCAGCAGCTTGGCGGAGCTGAACACTGAAGCTTTCTTT. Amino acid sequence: CASSLAELNTEAFF.

The CDR3 here is CRAGCEQFF. DNA of the CDR3: TGCAGGGCCGGGTGTGAGCAGTTCTTC. The chain joins TRBV20-1 to TRBJ2-1; no clear D gene. CDR3 size: 9 residues. The germline CDR1 and CDR2 sequences are DFQATT and SNEGSKA (reference sequence).

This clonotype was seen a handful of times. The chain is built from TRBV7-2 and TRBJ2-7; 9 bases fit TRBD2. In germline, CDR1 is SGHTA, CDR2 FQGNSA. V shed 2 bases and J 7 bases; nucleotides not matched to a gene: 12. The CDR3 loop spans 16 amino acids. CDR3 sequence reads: CASSLMAGGFAGEQYF. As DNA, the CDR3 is TGTGCCAGCAGCTTAATGGCGGGAGGGTTCGCGGGAGAGCAGTACTTC.

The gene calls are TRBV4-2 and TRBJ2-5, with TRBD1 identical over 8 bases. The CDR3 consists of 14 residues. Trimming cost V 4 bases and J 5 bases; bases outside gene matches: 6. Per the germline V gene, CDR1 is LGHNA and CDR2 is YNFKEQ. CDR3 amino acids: CASSPGQDGETQYF. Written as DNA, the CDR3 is TGTGCCAGCAGCCCGGGACAGGATGGCGAGACCCAGTACTTC.

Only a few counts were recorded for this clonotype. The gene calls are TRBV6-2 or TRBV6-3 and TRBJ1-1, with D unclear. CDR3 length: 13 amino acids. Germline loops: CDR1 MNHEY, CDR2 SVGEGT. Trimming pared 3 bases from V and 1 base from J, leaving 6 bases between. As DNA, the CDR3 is TGTGCCAGCAGTTATAGCAGGAACACTGAAGCTTTCTTT. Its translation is CASSYSRNTEAFF.

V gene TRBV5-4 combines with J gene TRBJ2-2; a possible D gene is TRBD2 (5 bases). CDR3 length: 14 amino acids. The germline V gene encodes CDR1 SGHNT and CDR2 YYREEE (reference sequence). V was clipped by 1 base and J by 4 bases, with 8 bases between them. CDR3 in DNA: TGTGCCAGCAGCTTGTATGAGGGCACCGGGGAGCTGTTTTTT. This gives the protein CASSLYEGTGELFF.

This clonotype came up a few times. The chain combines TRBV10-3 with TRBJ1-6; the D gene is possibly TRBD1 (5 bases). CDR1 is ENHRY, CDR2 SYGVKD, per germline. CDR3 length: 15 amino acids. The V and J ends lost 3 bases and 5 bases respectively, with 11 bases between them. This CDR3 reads CAISEGTANNSPLHF. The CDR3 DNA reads TGTGCCATCAGTGAAGGGACGGCTAATAATTCACCCCTCCACTTT.

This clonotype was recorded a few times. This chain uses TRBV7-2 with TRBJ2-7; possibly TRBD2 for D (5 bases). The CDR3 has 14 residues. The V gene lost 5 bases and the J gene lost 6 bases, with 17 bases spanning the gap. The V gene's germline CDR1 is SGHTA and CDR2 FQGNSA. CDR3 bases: TGTGCCAGCAGCCCCCCCGGACTCTCTCCCGAGCAGTACTTC. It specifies CASSPPGLSPEQYF.